These 8 T cell receptor beta chains were sequenced from one sample in a study of blood T cell repertoires in COVID-19. Measured with immunoSEQ multiplex PCR; TCRdb has only the in-frame clones, and not every one. Of some 300,000 clones in the sample, roughly nine tenths were seen once. Source material: PBMCs or T cells enriched from blood (not recorded which). These receptors originate from a woman aged 25 to 39 who had recovered from COVID-19.

This clone occurred a few times. V and J are TRBV27 and TRBJ1-1, with no clear D. Germline assignment: CDR1 MNHEY and CDR2 SMNVEV (reference sequence). The CDR3 extends over 14 amino acids. The ends were cut back, 8 bases at V and 0 bases at J, with 13 bases in the middle. CDR3 residues: CASSLGRMNTEAFF. The CDR3 DNA reads as TGTGCCAGCTCACTAGGACGGATGAACACTGAAGCTTTCTTT.

The J gene is TRBJ2-2, the V gene TRBV5-5, with 10 bases aligning to TRBD1. Germline V gene data show CDR1 as SGHKS and CDR2 as YYEKEE (reference sequence). The CDR3 has 17 amino acids. V was clipped by 0 bases and J by 3 bases; unmatched bases: 5. CDR3 DNA sequence: TGTGCCAGCAGCTTGGCCCCGGACAGGGGGTACACCGGGGAGCTGTTTTTT. It translates to CASSLAPDRGYTGELFF. The whole variable domain, remainder taken from reference TRBV5-5 and TRBJ2-2, is DAGVTQSPTHLIKTRGQQVTLRCSPISGHKSVSWYQQVLGQGPQFIFQYYEKEERGRGNFPDRFSARQFPNYSSELNVNALLLGDSALYLCASSLAPDRGYTGELFFGEGSRLTVL.

In this sample, this clone turned up a few times. The genes are TRBV7-9 and TRBJ2-7; 7 bases match TRBD1. The trim removed 4 bases at V and 2 bases at J, leaving 8 bases unmatched. Germline loops: CDR1 SEHNR, CDR2 FQNEAQ (reference sequence). This CDR3 contains 15 residues. The DNA for the CDR3 is TGTGCCAGCAGCTACAATCGACAGGGACCCTACGAGCAGTACTTC. It codes for CASSYNRQGPYEQYF.

This clone has more than one count but fewer than ten. The chain couples TRBV19 to TRBJ1-1; tentatively, D is TRBD1 (6 bases). With 5 bases removed from V and 4 bases from J, the gap between germline ends came to 14 bases. Germline assignment: CDR1 LNHDA and CDR2 SQIVND (reference sequence). The CDR3 runs 14 residues. CDR3 sequence (DNA): TGTGCCAGTAGTCGGCAAGGGGGGGGCACTGAAGCTTTCTTT. Translation: CASSRQGGGTEAFF.

This chain joins TRBV5-6 and TRBJ2-1, with TRBD2 matching 7 bases. The CDR3 is 15 amino acids. CDR1 and CDR2 (germline): SGHDT, YYEEEE. J gave up 8 bases and V 2 bases, and 10 bases lay outside the gene matches. In nucleotides, the CDR3 is TGTGCCAGCAGCTTCCGCGCGGGAGTTGTCGATGAGCAGTTCTTC. Its translation: CASSFRAGVVDEQFF.

The rearrangement joins TRBV15 to TRBJ1-2; D unresolved. This CDR3 has 12 residues. Trimming pared 7 bases from V and 4 bases from J, leaving 10 bases between. CDR1 LNHNV and CDR2 YYDKDF come from the germline V gene (reference sequence). CDR3 in amino acids: CATTLNGYGYTF. The CDR3 coding sequence is TGTGCCACCACCCTCAACGGCTATGGCTACACCTTC.

The chain uses TRBV6-1 and TRBJ2-3; no reliable D call. This CDR3 has 13 residues. In germline, CDR1 is MNHNS, CDR2 SASEGT. Trimming stripped 1 base from V and 7 bases from J, with 9 bases between. The CDR3 sequence is CASSEERRHTQYF. The CDR3 bases are TGTGCCAGCAGTGAAGAGCGTCGGCATACGCAGTATTTT.

V is TRBV4-2 and J is TRBJ1-3; D is undetermined. This CDR3 spans 15 amino acids. Germline V gene data show CDR1 as LGHNA and CDR2 as YNFKEQ. V dropped 0 bases and J dropped 8 bases, with 14 bases sitting between them. Written as DNA, the CDR3 is TGTGCCAGCAGCCAAGACGCGGCCCTAGGAGACACCATATATTTT. It codes for CASSQDAALGDTIYF.